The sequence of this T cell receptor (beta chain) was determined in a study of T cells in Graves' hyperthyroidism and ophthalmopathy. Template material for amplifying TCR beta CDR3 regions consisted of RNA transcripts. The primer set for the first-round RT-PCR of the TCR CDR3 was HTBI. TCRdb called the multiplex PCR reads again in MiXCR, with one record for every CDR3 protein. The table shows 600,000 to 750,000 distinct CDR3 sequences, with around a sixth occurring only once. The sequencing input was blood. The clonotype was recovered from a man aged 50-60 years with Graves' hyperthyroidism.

The CDR3 here is CASSVQGAAFF. For the CDR3, the DNA is TGTGCCAGCAGCGTCCAGGGTGCCGCTTTCTTT. The chain uses TRBV7-2 and TRBJ1-1; D possibly corresponds to TRBD1 (5 bases). Trimming cost V 5 bases and J 11 bases, with 12 bases left between them. CDR1 SGHTA and CDR2 FQGNSA come from the germline V gene. The CDR3 loop spans 11 amino acids.